The clone carrying this T cell receptor beta chain was picked up many times. The antigen remains unidentified. RNA served as the template for amplifying TCR beta CDR3 regions. RT-PCR in the first round used HTBI primers; a second-round multiplex PCR followed. TCRdb independently ran MiXCR on the multiplex PCR reads; one entry per CDR3 protein. The data contain about 370,000 distinct CDR3 sequences, about 17% of them singletons. This record belongs to a study of Graves' ophthalmopathy and Graves' hyperthyroidism. General study results and limits: Ophthalmopathy cases were distinguished from stable hyperthyroidism by a 13-signature model, reaching over 85% sensitivity and around 80% specificity. Sensitivity reached 60% to 71% and specificity 72.22% when the model predicted ophthalmopathy progression.

Active ophthalmopathy (CAS at least 3, NOSPECS at least 4), lasting under 3 months. The starting material, more than 8 ml of fresh peripheral blood, provided the PBMCs. The V gene end was trimmed by 3 bases and the J gene end by 9 bases; junction bases not matched to a gene: 10. The CDR3 is 14 amino acids. Germline V gene data show CDR1 as SGDLS and CDR2 as YYNGEE. Sequencing used peripheral blood. The V gene is TRBV9, the J gene TRBJ1-1; 8 nucleotides align to TRBD1. The TCR originated in a woman under 30 with Graves' ophthalmopathy. Here the CDR3 reads CASSEGQGGPQAFF. The CDR3 nucleotides are TGTGCCAGCAGCGAAGGACAGGGAGGGCCCCAAGCTTTCTTT.